Below, 18 T cell receptor beta chains from the same sample are listed, as sequenced in a study of spatial heterogeneity in lung cancer. General observations from the study: Mutation tallies in tumors tracked expanded intratumoral alpha and beta TCR counts.

These receptors have no known antigen. TCRdb reprocessed the 5' RACE reads with MiXCR, giving one entry per CDR3 protein. The table lists about 1,200 distinct CDR3 sequences, around a third of them singletons, with under 40% in the top ten. As to time point: sample taken at primary tumor resection. The source material was lung tumor tissue, sampled at surgery. These receptor sequences come from a male donor with early-stage non-small cell lung cancer.

This clonotype appeared once. A library made for alpha chains picked up this beta chain off target, so its size means little. The V gene is TRBV20-1, the J gene TRBJ1-6, with 7 positions matching TRBD1. CDR3 size: 14 residues. Per the germline V gene, CDR1 is DFQATT and CDR2 is SNEGSKA (reference sequence). V trimming: 3 bases; J trimming: 7 bases; junction bases outside the gene matches: 6. For the CDR3, the DNA is TGCAGTGCTAGTCAACGACAGGGCAATTCACCCCTCCACTTT. It codes for CSASQRQGNSPLHF.

In its sample, this clonotype ranks as large. This beta chain is off target for a library built for alpha chains, so its abundance means little. The genes are TRBV20-1 and TRBJ2-5; D might be TRBD2 (7 bases). This CDR3 spans 15 amino acids. CDR1 and CDR2 (germline): DFQATT, SNEGSKA (reference sequence). Trimming stripped 3 bases from V and 2 bases from J, with 16 bases between. The CDR3 spells CSARTRAGAQETQYF. CDR3 in DNA: TGCAGTGCTAGGACTAGGGCGGGGGCGCAAGAGACCCAGTACTTC.

The sample holds one count of this clonotype. This beta chain is off target for a library built for alpha chains, so its abundance means little. This sequence joins TRBV7-9 and TRBJ2-2; D is ambiguous. The CDR3 is 14 residues long. With 5 bases removed from V and 9 bases from J, the gap between germline ends came to 16 bases. Per germline, CDR1 SEHNR and CDR2 FQNEAQ (reference sequence). DNA for the CDR3: TGTGCCAGCAGCGAAAGGCCCGTTTATTGGGAGCTGTTTTTT. Translated, it gives CASSERPVYWELFF.

Worth noting for this clonotype: This beta chain came through as a stray read in a library set up for alpha chains, and its size says little. This chain's CDR3 is CASSPGRGLAFPLDEQYF. The CDR3 region has the DNA TGTGCCAGCAGCCCCGGTAGGGGACTAGCCTTTCCCTTGGACGAGCAGTACTTC. V is TRBV5-4 and J is TRBJ2-7; TRBD2 matches at 9 bases. The CDR3 extends over 18 amino acids. Unmatched junction bases numbered 19, after V lost 4 bases and J lost 5 bases. Germline CDR1 and CDR2: SGHNT and YYREEE (reference sequence). The variable domain in full, with the rest retrieved from reference TRBV5-4 and TRBJ2-7, is ETGVTQSPTHLIKTRGQQVTLRCSSQSGHNTVSWYQQALGQGPQFIFQYYREEENGRGNFPPRFSGLQFPNYSSELNVNALELDDSALYLCASSPGRGLAFPLDEQYFGPGTRLTVT.

This clonotype is classed as large. This beta chain is an unintended read in a library built for alpha chains; its size means little. The chain couples TRBV3-1 to TRBJ2-7; maybe TRBD2 (6 bases). The V end lost 3 bases, the J end lost 3 bases, and 12 bases lay between the germline ends. Germline-derived CDR1 and CDR2 are LGHDT and YNNKEL (reference sequence). The CDR3 loop spans 14 amino acids. The CDR3 sequence is CASSHNGGGYEQYF. CDR3 bases: TGTGCCAGCAGCCATAATGGGGGAGGCTACGAGCAGTACTTC.

Regarding this clonotype: Being off target in a library aimed at alpha chains, this beta chain has a size of little meaning. This chain joins TRBV5-1 and TRBJ1-2; no clear D gene. Germline lookup yields CDR1 SGHRS and CDR2 YFSETQ. The length of the CDR3 is 14 residues. Trimming removed 0 bases at V and 4 bases at J, with 10 bases between. CDR3 nucleotides: TGCGCCAGCAGCTTGGTAGCTGATAGCTATGGCTACACCTTC. Translating it yields CASSLVADSYGYTF. The whole variable domain, remainder taken from reference TRBV5-1 and TRBJ1-2, is KAGVTQTPRYLIKTRGQQVTLSCSPISGHRSVSWYQQTPGQGLQFLFEYFSETQRNKGNFPGRFSGRQFSNSRSEMNVSTLELGDSALYLCASSLVADSYGYTFGSGTRLTVV.

Concerning this clonotype itself: This beta chain came through as a stray read in a library set up for alpha chains, and its size says little. The chain uses TRBV7-8 and TRBJ2-7; TRBD2 matches 11 bases. Germline trimming cut 5 bases from V and 2 bases from J; bases unmatched to any gene: 8. The CDR3 loop spans 16 amino acids. CDR1 and CDR2 (germline): SGHVS, FQNEAQ. CDR3 sequence reads: CASSLETSGMPYEQYF. The CDR3, as DNA: TGTGCCAGCAGCCTCGAGACTAGCGGGATGCCCTACGAGCAGTACTTC.

This clonotype showed up just a few times. This beta chain is an off-target read within a library intended for alpha chains, so its frequency means little. The J gene is TRBJ2-7, the V gene TRBV30; the D gene is possibly TRBD2 (6 bases). Trimming removed 2 bases from V and 0 bases from J, with 11 bases in between. The CDR3 is 14 amino acids. Looked up from germline, CDR1 is GTSNPN and CDR2 is SVGIG (reference sequence). The DNA of the CDR3 is TGTGCCTGGAGTCGCGCCGGGAGCTCCTACGAGCAGTACTTC. Translating it yields CAWSRAGSSYEQYF.

In its sample, this clonotype was seen a few times. The library was prepared for alpha chains; this beta chain is a stray read, so its frequency means little. The rearrangement uses TRBV5-1 and TRBJ2-1; 9 bases agree with TRBD1. There are 15 residues in the CDR3. Trimming at V came to 1 base and at J to 7 bases, leaving 6 bases not matched to a gene. In germline, CDR1 is SGHRS, CDR2 YFSETQ. The DNA for the CDR3 is TGCGCCAGCAGCTTGTCAGGGGGACAGGGTAATGAGCAGTTCTTC. It codes for CASSLSGGQGNEQFF.

Regarding this clonotype: Within a library made for alpha chains, this beta chain is off target, and its count is uninformative. The V gene is TRBV28, the J gene TRBJ2-7; 9 bases line up with TRBD2. The CDR3 spans 16 residues. Per the germline V gene, CDR1 is MDHEN and CDR2 is SYDVKM. Trimming at V came to 7 bases and at J to 0 bases, leaving 10 bases not matched to a gene. The CDR3 loop reads CASNISPAGGSYEQYF. The CDR3 nucleotides read TGTGCCAGCAATATCTCCCCAGCGGGAGGCTCCTACGAGCAGTACTTC.

For this clonotype: This beta chain is an off-target read within a library intended for alpha chains, so its frequency means little. The chain couples TRBV27 to TRBJ2-2; a weak D match, TRBD1 (7 bases). Trimming took off 8 bases at V and 5 bases at J, with 21 bases between the two ends. Germline values: CDR1 MNHEY, CDR2 SMNVEV (reference sequence). The CDR3 consists of 16 residues. The CDR3 DNA follows: TGTGCCAGCGGGCTTGGGGTGGAGGGGGCAACCGGGGAGCTGTTTTTT. This sequence encodes CASGLGVEGATGELFF.

Turning to this clonotype: This beta chain turned up in a library designed for alpha chains; as an off-target read, its abundance says little. The chain links TRBV6-2 or TRBV6-3 to TRBJ2-7; no clear D. V lost 4 bases and J lost 5, with 6 bases in between. The CDR3 totals 11 residues. Germline-derived CDR1 and CDR2 are MNHEY and SVGEGT. DNA for the CDR3: TGTGCCAGCAGTTGGCCGAACGAGCAGTACTTC. Its translation: CASSWPNEQYF.

As regards this clonotype: This beta chain is a stray read from a library made for alpha chains; its abundance is not meaningful. J is TRBJ2-3 and V is TRBV5-1; 10 bases match TRBD2. This CDR3 is 15 amino acids long. CDR1 and CDR2 (germline): SGHRS, YFSETQ. V trimming: 4 bases; J trimming: 5 bases; junction bases outside the gene matches: 7. The CDR3 loop reads CASSPLAGEQDTQYF. CDR3 DNA sequence: TGCGCCAGCAGCCCTCTAGCGGGAGAACAAGATACGCAGTATTTT.

Details on this clonotype: This beta chain is an unintended read in a library built for alpha chains; its size means little. The V and J genes are TRBV5-5 and TRBJ2-7; perhaps TRBD1 as D (6 bases). The germline CDR1 and CDR2 sequences are SGHKS and YYEKEE (reference sequence). V dropped 0 bases and J dropped 3 bases, with 13 bases sitting between them. CDR3 size: 15 residues. The CDR3 reads CASSLGPTGDYEQYF. The CDR3 coding sequence is TGTGCCAGCAGCTTGGGTCCGACAGGCGACTACGAGCAGTACTTC. Drawing the rest from reference TRBV5-5 and TRBJ2-7, the complete variable domain is DAGVTQSPTHLIKTRGQQVTLRCSPISGHKSVSWYQQVLGQGPQFIFQYYEKEERGRGNFPDRFSARQFPNYSSELNVNALLLGDSALYLCASSLGPTGDYEQYFGPGTRLTVT.

A few counts support this clonotype. This beta chain is a stray sequence in a library constructed for alpha chains; its clone size is not meaningful. The chain combines TRBV12-2 with TRBJ2-1. TRBV12-2 is recorded as a pseudogene. The CDR3 has 14 amino acids. Written as DNA, the CDR3 is TGTGCAAGTCGCCTCCGGACCTATTACAATGAGCAGTTCTTC. Amino acids: CASRLRTYYNEQFF.

Regarding this clonotype: Found in a library prepared for alpha chains, this beta chain is an off-target read, and its abundance has little meaning. The rearrangement uses TRBV7-9 and TRBJ1-1, with D uncertain. Germline CDR1 reads SEHNR; CDR2 reads FQNEAQ (reference sequence). Deletions cut 5 bases from V and 3 bases from J, with 4 bases between. This CDR3 contains 11 residues. The CDR3 reads CASSLDTEAFF. The DNA of the CDR3 is TGTGCCAGCAGCCTCGACACTGAAGCTTTCTTT.

There are a few counts of this clonotype. The library was prepared for alpha chains; this beta chain is a stray read, so its frequency means little. This rearrangement joins TRBV29-1 to TRBJ2-5; perhaps TRBD1 as D (6 bases). Germline loops: CDR1 SQVTM, CDR2 ANQGSEA. V was trimmed by 5 bases and J by 5 bases, leaving 9 bases between them. The CDR3 contains 11 residues. CDR3 sequence reads: CSVQGQETQYF. The CDR3 DNA follows: TGCAGCGTTCAGGGGCAGGAGACCCAGTACTTC.

Of note for this clonotype: The size of this beta chain means little, since it is a stray read in a library made for alpha chains. The CDR3 nucleotides read TGTGCCACCAGCAGCCCGGACGGATTGAACACCGGGGAGCTGTTTTTT. This codes for CATSSPDGLNTGELFF. This chain uses TRBV15 with TRBJ2-2; no firm D call. The CDR3 extends over 16 amino acids. Germline V CDR1 and CDR2: LNHNV, YYDKDF (reference sequence). The ends were cut back, 3 bases at V and 1 base at J, with 12 bases in the middle.